This T cell receptor beta chain was recorded in a study of blood T cell repertoires in COVID-19. About the study: Material from acute and convalescent COVID-19 was sourced from the United States, Italy and Spain.

The CDR3 extends over 16 amino acids. Germline assignment: CDR1 MNHEY and CDR2 SVGEGT. V lost 6 bases to trimming and J lost 3 bases; unmatched junction nucleotides: 9. Authors' analysis steps: Reference gene primer amplification gave estimated nucleated cell counts. Generated by immunoSEQ multiplex PCR, the TCRdb table keeps only in-frame clones and is missing some. V, J and clone size were drawn from that table, and D and trimming were deduced from the DNA. The top ten clones hold 12% of a sample with approximately 170,000 clones, more than 60% of them seen once. The source of this sequence is a woman aged 45-60 years with acute or convalescent COVID-19. The V gene is TRBV6-2 or TRBV6-3, the J gene TRBJ1-1; 11 bases match TRBD1. Sequencing used peripheral blood. CDR3 DNA sequence: TGTGCCAGCAGCCACGTCCGGGACAGGGGGTACACTGAAGCTTTCTTT. This codes for CASSHVRDRGYTEAFF.